Below, 2 T cell receptor beta chains from the same sample are listed, as sequenced in a study of identical twins. TCRdb passed the 5' RACE reads through MiXCR, listing each CDR3 protein once. The sample yields about 200,000 distinct CDR3 sequences, approximately 7.1% seen once. The same data also went into a second study, on T cells expressing NK-cell markers.

Sequenced material: CD8+ T cells sorted from blood. The receptors were gathered from a woman between 18 and 29 years old in good health.

This clonotype was found a few times. V is TRBV7-9 and J is TRBJ2-7, with 9 nucleotides matching TRBD2. This CDR3 region has 17 residues. V dropped 4 bases and J dropped 3; count of bases not matched to a gene: 13. Germline-derived CDR1 and CDR2 are SEHNR and FQNEAQ (reference sequence). This chain's CDR3 is CASSSSSGTSPNYEQYF. The DNA for the CDR3 is TGTGCCAGCAGCTCCAGCTCCGGGACTAGCCCTAACTACGAGCAGTACTTC. Complete variable domain (other parts from reference TRBV7-9 and TRBJ2-7): DTGVSQNPRHKITKRGQNVTFRCDPISEHNRLYWYRQTLGQGPEFLTYFQNEAQLEKSRLLSDRFSAERPKGSFSTLEIQRTEQGDSAMYLCASSSSSGTSPNYEQYFGPGTRLTVT.

This chain joins TRBV2 and TRBJ2-3; D gene uncertain. V lost 4 bases to trimming and J lost 7 bases, with 3 bases between them. Germline V gene lookup returns CDR1 SNHLY and CDR2 FYNNEI. The CDR3 has 10 amino acids. As DNA, the CDR3 is TGTGCCAGCAGTGCCCATACGCAGTATTTT. Its translation is CASSAHTQYF.